Listed below are T cell receptor beta chains from one sample, sequenced in a study of blood T cell repertoires in COVID-19. The repertoire was sequenced with immunoSEQ multiplex PCR; TCRdb's copy has only in-frame clones and lacks some. This sample has about 200,000 clones; 70% to 90% occur once, and the top ten carry under 30%. The sequenced sample consisted of PBMCs or T cells enriched from blood (not recorded which). These receptors all come from a woman in her forties in a cohort exposed to, infected with or recovered from COVID-19 (not recorded which). Both conserved end residues are part of each CDR3. The order of the fields is CDR3 length, J gene, clone size, V gene, D gene, CDR3 protein, CDR3 DNA. A D gene is named only where the DNA matches it firmly. A clone size is listed for some rows: how often the clone was seen (once, few, many), or a class if it is expanded.

14,TRBJ2-5,NA,TRBV3-1/TRBV3-2,TRBD1,CASSPDRDIETQYF,TGTGCCAGCAGTCCAGACAGGGATATAGAGACCCAGTACTTC
12,TRBJ1-5,NA,TRBV29-1,TRBD1,CSVSDRDQPQHF,TGCAGCGTTTCGGACAGGGATCAGCCCCAGCATTTT
17,TRBJ2-1,NA,TRBV4-1,TRBD2,CASSQGGGGARLNEQFF,TGCGCCAGCAGCCAAGGTGGCGGGGGGGCCAGGTTAAATGAGCAGTTCTTC
13,TRBJ1-5,NA,TRBV21-1,NA,CASKGGENQPQHF,TGTGCCAGCAAGGGGGGGGAGAACCAGCCCCAGCATTTT
12,TRBJ1-4,NA,TRBV19,NA,CASSMSGEKLFF,TGTGCCAGTAGTATGTCCGGGGAAAAACTGTTTTTT
14,TRBJ1-4,NA,TRBV6-5,NA,CASTYTGGEEKLFF,TGTGCCAGCACCTACACCGGGGGAGAGGAAAAACTGTTTTTT
13,TRBJ2-3,NA,TRBV27,NA,CASILAGTDTQYF,TGTGCCAGCATCCTCGCGGGCACAGATACGCAGTATTTT
14,TRBJ2-7,NA,TRBV28,NA,CASKTGDTLYEQYF,TGTGCCAGCAAAACTGGGGACACCCTCTACGAGCAGTACTTC
15,TRBJ1-5,NA,TRBV10-2,NA,CASSDRPLRNQPQHF,TGCGCCAGCAGTGACAGACCGCTGCGGAATCAGCCCCAGCATTTT
15,TRBJ1-5,NA,TRBV5-1,NA,CASSLYGDSNQPQHF,TGCGCCAGCAGCTTGTACGGGGATAGCAATCAGCCCCAGCATTTT
14,TRBJ1-1,once,TRBV19,NA,CASSIGTRYTEAFF,TGTGCCAGTAGTATAGGGACACGGTACACTGAAGCTTTCTTT
16,TRBJ1-3,few,TRBV7-2,NA,CASSWEGYISGNTIYF,TGTGCCAGCAGCTGGGAGGGCTACATCTCTGGAAACACCATATATTTT
14,TRBJ1-2,NA,TRBV15,NA,CATSNPRTAYGYTF,TGTGCCACCAGCAACCCTAGGACAGCCTATGGCTACACCTTC
16,TRBJ2-1,NA,TRBV3-1/TRBV3-2,TRBD2,CASSLQGLAGGNEQFF,TGTGCCAGCAGCTTACAGGGACTAGCGGGGGGTAATGAGCAGTTCTTC
15,TRBJ2-2,NA,TRBV9,NA,CASSVVGQVTGELFF,TGTGCCAGCAGCGTAGTAGGACAAGTCACCGGGGAGCTGTTTTTT
15,TRBJ2-2,NA,TRBV14,TRBD2,CASSPGGVMAGELFF,TGTGCCAGCAGCCCCGGGGGGGTTATGGCCGGGGAGCTGTTTTTT
14,TRBJ1-2,NA,TRBV3-1/TRBV3-2,NA,CASSQGRAHYGYTF,TGTGCCAGCAGCCAAGGCAGGGCGCACTATGGCTACACCTTC
14,TRBJ2-3,NA,TRBV19,NA,CASSIGQTTDTQYF,TGTGCCAGTAGTATAGGACAGACCACAGATACGCAGTATTTT
14,TRBJ2-2,NA,TRBV4-1,TRBD1,CASSRGQGTGELFF,TGCGCCAGCAGTCGGGGACAGGGGACCGGGGAGCTGTTTTTT
18,TRBJ2-1,NA,TRBV2,TRBD2,CASSGPGLAPSSYNEQFF,TGTGCCAGCAGTGGACCGGGACTAGCGCCGAGCTCCTACAATGAGCAGTTCTTC
16,TRBJ2-2,few,TRBV5-1,NA,CASSLEGISGAGELFF,TGCGCCAGCAGCTTGGAAGGGATATCCGGGGCCGGGGAGCTGTTTTTT
12,TRBJ1-1,NA,TRBV11-3,NA,CASSLGAAEAFF,TGTGCCAGCAGCTTAGGGGCAGCTGAAGCTTTCTTT
16,TRBJ2-5,NA,TRBV4-1,TRBD2,CASSQGFAGGGETQYF,TGCGCCAGCAGCCAAGGCTTTGCGGGAGGCGGTGAGACCCAGTACTTC
14,TRBJ1-1,NA,TRBV10-3,NA,CAISEGLTNTEAFF,TGTGCCATCAGTGAGGGGCTTACGAACACTGAAGCTTTCTTT
15,TRBJ1-2,NA,TRBV6-2/TRBV6-3,TRBD1,CASTPDRGLYYGYTF,TGTGCCAGCACCCCGGACAGGGGCCTTTACTATGGCTACACCTTC
13,TRBJ2-7,NA,TRBV5-6,NA,CASSLEAVGEQYF,TGTGCCAGCAGCTTGGAAGCGGTCGGCGAGCAGTACTTC
15,TRBJ1-4,NA,TRBV10-2,TRBD1,CASRNRTGWGEKLFF,TGCGCCAGCAGAAATAGGACAGGGTGGGGGGAAAAACTGTTTTTT
17,TRBJ2-7,few,TRBV14,TRBD1,CASSQGIPGTGAYEQYF,TGTGCCAGCAGCCAAGGGATCCCCGGGACAGGAGCCTACGAGCAGTACTTC
15,TRBJ1-2,NA,TRBV6-1,TRBD1,CASSEGQGGHYGYTF,TGTGCCAGCAGTGAGGGGCAGGGGGGCCATTATGGCTACACCTTC
16,TRBJ1-4,NA,TRBV4-1,NA,CASSQDLGGNVEKLFF,TGCGCCAGCAGCCAAGATCTGGGAGGGAATGTGGAAAAACTGTTTTTT
11,TRBJ2-5,NA,TRBV20-1,NA,CSATRSETQYF,TGCAGTGCTACTAGATCAGAGACCCAGTACTTC
12,TRBJ1-1,NA,TRBV20-1,NA,CSASPRFTEAFF,TGCAGTGCTAGTCCGAGGTTCACTGAAGCTTTCTTT
16,TRBJ2-5,NA,TRBV15,NA,CATSRDSRDSQETQYF,TGTGCCACCAGCAGAGATTCCCGAGACAGCCAAGAGACCCAGTACTTC
14,TRBJ2-7,NA,TRBV3-1/TRBV3-2,TRBD1,CASSPTGNSYEQYF,TGTGCCAGCAGCCCGACAGGGAACTCCTACGAGCAGTACTTC
18,TRBJ1-4,NA,TRBV10-3,TRBD1,CAISASGTGVPTNEKLFF,TGTGCCATCAGTGCCTCCGGGACAGGGGTACCAACTAATGAAAAACTGTTTTTT
17,TRBJ2-7,NA,TRBV27,TRBD1,CASSSIAVHRGTYEQYF,TGTGCCAGCAGTTCTATCGCCGTGCACAGGGGTACCTACGAGCAGTACTTC
16,TRBJ1-3,many,TRBV28,TRBD1,CASSFSDRGSGNTIYF,TGTGCCAGCAGTTTCTCGGACAGGGGCTCCGGAAACACCATATATTTT
11,TRBJ1-2,NA,TRBV29-1,NA,CSVHTNYGYTF,TGCAGCGTTCACACTAACTATGGCTACACCTTC
16,TRBJ2-7,NA,TRBV15,TRBD1,CATSGVLNRGLGEQYF,TGTGCCACCAGCGGTGTACTAAACAGGGGGCTAGGCGAGCAGTACTTC
15,TRBJ2-1,NA,TRBV7-8,TRBD2,CASRREGSSYNEQFF,TGTGCCAGCAGACGGGAGGGGAGCTCCTACAATGAGCAGTTCTTC
14,TRBJ1-1,NA,TRBV28,NA,CASTRGRGRAEAFF,TGTGCCAGCACCCGAGGGAGGGGTAGGGCTGAAGCTTTCTTT